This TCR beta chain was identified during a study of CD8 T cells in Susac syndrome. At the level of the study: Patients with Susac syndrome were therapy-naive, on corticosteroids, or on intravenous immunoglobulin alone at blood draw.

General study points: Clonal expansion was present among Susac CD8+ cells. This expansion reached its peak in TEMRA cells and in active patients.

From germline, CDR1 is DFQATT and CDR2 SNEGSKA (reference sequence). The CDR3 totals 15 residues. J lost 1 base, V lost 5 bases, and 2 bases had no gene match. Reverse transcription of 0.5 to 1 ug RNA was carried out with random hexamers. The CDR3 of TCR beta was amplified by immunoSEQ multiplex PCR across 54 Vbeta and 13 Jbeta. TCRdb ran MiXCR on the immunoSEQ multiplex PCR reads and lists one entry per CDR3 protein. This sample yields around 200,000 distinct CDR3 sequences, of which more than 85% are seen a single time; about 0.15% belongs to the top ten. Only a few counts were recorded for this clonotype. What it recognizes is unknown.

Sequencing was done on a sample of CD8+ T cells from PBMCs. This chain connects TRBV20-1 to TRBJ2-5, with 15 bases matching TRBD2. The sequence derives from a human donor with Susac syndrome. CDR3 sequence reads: CSAGTSGGFQETQYF. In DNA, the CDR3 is TGCAGTGCTGGGACTAGCGGGGGGTTCCAAGAGACCCAGTACTTC.